This paragraph reports one T cell receptor beta chain. This clone's antigen is unknown. No base-level quality is on record; no much larger clone is a single base apart. The entry originates in a study of cytomegalovirus exposure and HLA in healthy donors (dated by TCRdb to the late 2010s). Background for the entire study: A later analysis indicated that the roughly 120 validation repertoires were generated on the platform also employed for the roughly 730 repertoires of the first cohort. The study aimed to test whether signatures of past pathogen exposure could be identified by cataloging public T cell receptors. Along with the approximately 670-subject first cohort, a separate validation cohort of around 120 different subjects was used. The study combined high-throughput TCR immunosequencing, statistical association of individual TCRs with disease status, and machine learning to predict cytomegalovirus infection status. On the study overall, not on this receptor specifically: The classifier was reported to diagnose cytomegalovirus status with high specificity and sensitivity in both the original cohort and the validation cohort. A later analysis lacked HLA typing for the validation cohort, so it scored co-occurrence in that cohort across all 120 repertoires. A later analysis found that TCRs clustered in the first cohort also tended to co-occur in the 120 or so validation repertoires, with 94% of cluster scores above 0. The authors suggested that the approach could potentially be generalized to other disease states and immunological phenotypes. The study listed 150 to 200 TCR beta chains as associated with cytomegalovirus. While some public TCRs were present in many individuals, most TCR sequences turned up only very rarely across donors. In vitro tests confirmed that a few of the cytomegalovirus-associated TCR beta chains recognize cytomegalovirus antigens.

Library method: the immunoSEQ multiplex PCR assay. As for how the authors treated the data: A statistical classification framework was built to diagnose cytomegalovirus status from the catalog of TCR beta chain sequences. The source is immuneACCESS, and TCRdb retained only in-frame sequences with V and J called. Part of the clones is not carried over; for the studies checked, unresolved V genes explain less than half of this, and the remainder is unexplained. For V, J and clone size, that table is used; D and trimming come from the DNA. A total of 250,000 or so clones appear in this sample, 85% to 90% of them only once. The top ten clones comprise around 0.34% of the sample. Separate from the approximately 700-subject first cohort, the validation cohort of roughly 110 subjects was the group to which the donors belonged. V has 5 bases trimmed and J has 6 bases trimmed; junction bases matching no gene number 11. There are 15 amino acids in the CDR3, from cysteine to phenylalanine inclusive. The only DNA kept is the CDR3, 45 bases in frame from the first base. Per the germline V gene (reference sequence), MNHEY is the CDR1 and SMNVEV is the CDR2.

This sequence originates from a woman aged 18-30 years in good health and CMV-seronegative. The chain uses TRBV27 and TRBJ2-5, with TRBD2 identical over 8 junction bases. What was sequenced was PBMCs. Here is the DNA: TGTGCCAGCAGTCGACGGGGGGGCAGTTTACAGACCCAGTACTTC. Its protein reads: CASSRRGGSLQTQYF.